This T cell receptor beta chain derives from a study of response to subunit inactivated influenza vaccine. A note on this clonotype: Its specificity is not known.

Overall study findings and caveats: T cells newly recruited by each seasonal influenza vaccination are few, the authors suggested.

Using its own MiXCR run on the RT-PCR reads, TCRdb lists one record per CDR3 protein. The sample shows roughly 180,000 distinct CDR3 sequences, about 9.3% of them seen only once. The CDR3 runs 13 residues. The V end lost 7 bases, the J end lost 1 base, and 13 bases lay between the germline ends. Germline values: CDR1 GTSNPN, CDR2 SVGIG (reference sequence). The chain links TRBV30 to TRBJ2-5; D might be TRBD1 or TRBD2, each matching 5 bases. This clonotype was obtained from a man between 50 and 59 years old who received an inactivated influenza vaccine. Source: non-naive T cells sorted from PBMCs, taken on the day of vaccination. CDR3 sequence (DNA): TGTGCCTTCTCGTCGGGGCTCCAAGAGACCCAGTACTTC. Protein: CAFSSGLQETQYF.